This is a list of T cell receptor beta chains from one sample in a study of TIL therapy for anti-PD-1-resistant metastatic lung cancer. The repertoire was sequenced with immunoSEQ multiplex PCR; TCRdb's copy has only in-frame clones and lacks some. This table has 45,000 to 60,000 clones, 60% to 85% appearing once. The sequencing here drew on tumor tissue, taken at baseline. These receptors originate from a person between 25 and 79 years old with non-small cell lung cancer. The CDR3 runs from the conserved cysteine through the conserved F or W. A D gene is named only where the DNA matches it firmly. Clone size is given for some rows only: seen once, a few or many times, or a class if the clone is expanded.

V gene,J gene,D gene,clone size,CDR3 protein,CDR3 DNA
TRBV18,TRBJ1-2,.,few,CASSPRPPPNYGYTF,TGTGCCAGCTCACCCCGACCTCCTCCGAATTATGGCTACACCTTC
TRBV29-1,TRBJ2-1,.,.,CSVEYSEFF,TGCAGCGTTGAATATTCGGAGTTCTTC
TRBV4-3,TRBJ2-3,.,.,CASSPSGAGTSDTQYF,TGCGCCAGCAGCCCCTCGGGTGCGGGAACGTCAGATACGCAGTATTTT
TRBV6-6,TRBJ1-6,TRBD1,few,CASSLGGRNSPLHF,TGTGCCAGCAGTCTAGGGGGCCGGAATTCACCCCTCCACTTT
TRBV30,TRBJ1-4,.,.,CAWSQVYEKLFF,TGTGCCTGGAGTCAGGTGTATGAAAAACTGTTTTTT
TRBV7-2,TRBJ2-2,.,.,CASSSGQNTGELFF,TGTGCCAGCAGCTCGGGACAGAACACCGGGGAGCTGTTTTTT
TRBV27,TRBJ2-5,TRBD2,.,CASSSGTSASQETQYF,TGTGCCAGCAGTTCTGGGACTAGCGCCAGCCAAGAGACCCAGTACTTC
TRBV11-2,TRBJ1-5,.,.,CASSYGIVGMNQPQHF,TGTGCCAGCAGCTATGGGATTGTAGGAATGAATCAGCCCCAGCATTTT
TRBV30,TRBJ1-5,.,few,CASSSGRGQPQHF,TGTGCCTCATCGTCAGGGAGGGGTCAGCCCCAGCATTTT
TRBV28,TRBJ1-4,TRBD1,.,CASSLRTGVGEKLFF,TGTGCCAGCAGTTTACGTACAGGGGTAGGAGAAAAACTGTTTTTT
TRBV5-4,TRBJ2-3,TRBD2,.,CASSFTPGLAWTDTQYF,TGTGCCAGCAGCTTTACCCCGGGACTAGCCTGGACAGATACGCAGTATTTT
TRBV19,TRBJ2-7,.,.,CASTSRLPEEQYF,TGTGCCAGTACCTCAAGACTACCTGAGGAGCAGTACTTC
TRBV27,TRBJ2-7,.,.,CASSLTGPVGEQYF,TGTGCCAGCAGTTTAACGGGCCCGGTCGGGGAGCAGTACTTC
TRBV9,TRBJ1-6,.,.,CASSADGRMGRPLHF,TGTGCCAGCAGCGCGGACGGCAGAATGGGGAGGCCCCTCCACTTT
TRBV7-9,TRBJ1-4,.,.,CASRATNEKLFF,TGTGCCAGCAGGGCCACGAACGAAAAACTGTTTTTT
TRBV10-2,TRBJ1-2,.,.,CASSPPWDYGYTF,TGCGCCAGCAGTCCCCCATGGGATTATGGCTACACCTTC
TRBV9,TRBJ2-3,.,few,CASSVAQELDTQYF,TGTGCCAGCAGCGTAGCTCAAGAGCTAGATACGCAGTATTTT
TRBV4-3,TRBJ2-3,TRBD2,.,CASSQRVSSGMGDTQYF,TGCGCCAGCAGCCAAAGGGTGTCTAGCGGGATGGGAGATACGCAGTATTTT
TRBV12-5,TRBJ2-1,TRBD2,.,CASGIAGYNEQFF,TGTGCTAGTGGTATAGCGGGATACAATGAGCAGTTCTTC
TRBV5-4,TRBJ2-6,TRBD2,.,CASSPDGGAGANVLTF,TGTGCCAGCAGCCCAGATGGGGGGGCTGGGGCCAACGTCCTGACTTTC
TRBV7-2,TRBJ1-5,.,.,CASSPPGRVSNQPQHF,TGTGCCAGCAGCCCCCCCGGTAGGGTTAGCAATCAGCCCCAGCATTTT
TRBV11-2,TRBJ2-5,TRBD1,.,CASSQGTGHWETQYF,TGTGCCAGCAGCCAGGGGACAGGGCATTGGGAGACCCAGTACTTC
TRBV4-3,TRBJ2-1,TRBD1,.,CASSQAQGAGGNEQFF,TGCGCCAGCAGCCAGGCACAGGGGGCTGGAGGAAATGAGCAGTTCTTC
TRBV10-1,TRBJ2-7,TRBD2,few,CASSDPRLAGGRNEQYF,TGCGCCAGCAGTGACCCCCGACTAGCGGGAGGTAGGAACGAGCAGTACTTC
TRBV19,TRBJ1-2,TRBD1,.,CASTPDRAGYGYTF,TGTGCCAGTACCCCGGACAGGGCGGGTTATGGCTACACCTTC
TRBV7-9,TRBJ2-2,TRBD2,.,CASSFGLAGKVGELFF,TGTGCCAGCAGCTTTGGACTAGCGGGAAAGGTCGGGGAGCTGTTTTTT
TRBV15,TRBJ2-1,.,.,CATSRDGGNNEQFF,TGTGCCACCAGCAGAGACGGCGGAAACAATGAGCAGTTCTTC
TRBV9,TRBJ2-3,.,.,CASSVRAGGGSPDTQYF,TGTGCCAGCAGCGTCAGGGCAGGGGGCGGGAGCCCAGATACGCAGTATTTT
TRBV29-1,TRBJ1-4,TRBD1,medium-sized,CSVPGQHNEKLFF,TGCAGCGTGCCGGGACAGCATAATGAAAAACTGTTTTTT
TRBV6-1,TRBJ2-2,.,.,CASSAAGSGTGELFF,TGTGCCAGCAGTGCCGCAGGGAGTGGGACCGGGGAGCTGTTTTTT
TRBV6-6,TRBJ2-7,.,.,CASSYGGSQFEQYF,TGTGCCAGCAGTTACGGGGGTTCCCAGTTCGAGCAGTACTTC
TRBV7-2,TRBJ2-3,TRBD2,.,CASVSSGRTTDTQYF,TGTGCCAGCGTCTCTAGCGGGAGGACCACAGATACGCAGTATTTT
TRBV27,TRBJ2-7,TRBD2,few,CASSLWTSGGPGEQYF,TGTGCCAGCAGTCTGTGGACTAGCGGGGGGCCGGGCGAGCAGTACTTC
TRBV30,TRBJ1-6,.,.,CAWSVQGTRGSYNSPLHF,TGTGCCTGGAGTGTACAAGGGACGAGGGGTTCCTATAATTCACCCCTCCACTTT
TRBV6-5,TRBJ1-1,TRBD1,.,CASSYRGTGEAFF,TGTGCCAGCAGTTACAGGGGGACAGGGGAAGCTTTCTTT
TRBV30,TRBJ1-3,.,.,CAWRAGLISSGNTIYF,TGTGCCTGGAGGGCCGGACTCATTTCCTCTGGAAACACCATATATTTT
TRBV4-3,TRBJ1-1,.,once,CASSRASNTEAFF,TGCGCCAGCAGCCGGGCCTCGAACACTGAAGCTTTCTTT
TRBV4-1,TRBJ2-6,.,.,CASSQESGAGANVLTF,TGCGCCAGCAGCCAAGAATCCGGGGCTGGGGCCAACGTCCTGACTTTC
TRBV7-9,TRBJ1-2,.,.,CASSLTGTANYGYTF,TGTGCCAGCAGCTTAACCGGGACGGCGAACTATGGCTACACCTTC
TRBV29-1,TRBJ2-3,.,.,CSVSSDTQYF,TGCAGCGTTTCCTCAGATACGCAGTATTTT
TRBV28,TRBJ2-7,.,.,CASSQPYEQYF,TGTGCCAGCAGTCAGCCCTACGAGCAGTACTTC
TRBV6-5,TRBJ1-4,.,once,CASRRRGTYEGELFF,TGTGCCAGCAGGCGAAGGGGGACGTATGAGGGGGAACTGTTTTTT
TRBV5-1,TRBJ1-4,.,.,CASSPGAGAEKLFF,TGCGCCAGCAGCCCGGGAGCGGGGGCTGAAAAACTGTTTTTT
TRBV6-5,TRBJ2-7,.,.,CASSYGSASYEQYF,TGTGCCAGCAGTTATGGTTCGGCCTCCTACGAGCAGTACTTC
TRBV5-4,TRBJ2-1,.,once,CASSSYGEQFF,TGTGCCAGCAGCTCATACGGTGAGCAGTTCTTC
TRBV6-5,TRBJ2-1,.,few,CASGPLGLEQFF,TGTGCCAGCGGCCCCTTGGGGTTGGAGCAGTTCTTC
TRBV21-1,TRBJ2-5,.,.,CASSKKGWDRGPRNQETQYF,TGTGCCAGCAGCAAAAAAGGATGGGACAGGGGGCCCAGAAACCAAGAGACCCAGTACTTC
TRBV7-9,TRBJ1-5,TRBD1,.,CASKDRVSNQPQHF,TGTGCCAGCAAGGACAGGGTTAGCAATCAGCCCCAGCATTTT
TRBV6-6,TRBJ1-5,TRBD1,.,CASRLGTGVQPQHF,TGTGCCAGCAGGCTAGGGACAGGGGTTCAGCCCCAGCATTTT
TRBV4-2,TRBJ2-1,.,.,CASSHSSYSYNEQFF,TGTGCCAGCAGCCACAGCTCTTACTCCTACAATGAGCAGTTCTTC